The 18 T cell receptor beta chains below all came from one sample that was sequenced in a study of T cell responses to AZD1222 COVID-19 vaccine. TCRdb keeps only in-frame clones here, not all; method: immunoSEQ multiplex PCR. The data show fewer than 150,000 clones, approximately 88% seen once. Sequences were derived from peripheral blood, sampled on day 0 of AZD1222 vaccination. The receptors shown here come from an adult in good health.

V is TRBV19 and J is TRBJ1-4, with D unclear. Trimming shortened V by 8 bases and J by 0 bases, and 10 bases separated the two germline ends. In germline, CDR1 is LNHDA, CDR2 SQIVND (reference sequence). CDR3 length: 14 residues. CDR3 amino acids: CASCGTATNEKLFF. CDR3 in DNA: TGTGCCAGTTGCGGAACGGCAACTAATGAAAAACTGTTTTTT.

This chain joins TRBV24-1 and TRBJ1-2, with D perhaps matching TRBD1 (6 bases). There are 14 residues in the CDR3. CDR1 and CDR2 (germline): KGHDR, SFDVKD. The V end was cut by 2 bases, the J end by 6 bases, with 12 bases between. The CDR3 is CATSDSGDRDGYTF. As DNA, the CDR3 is TGTGCCACCAGTGATTCAGGGGATCGGGATGGCTACACCTTC.

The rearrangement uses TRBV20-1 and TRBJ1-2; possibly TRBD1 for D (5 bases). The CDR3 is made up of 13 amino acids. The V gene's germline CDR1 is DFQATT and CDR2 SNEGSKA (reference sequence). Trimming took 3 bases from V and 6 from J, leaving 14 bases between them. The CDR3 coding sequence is TGCAGTGCTAGTGGGGCCAGGGAGGATGGCTACACCTTC. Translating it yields CSASGAREDGYTF.

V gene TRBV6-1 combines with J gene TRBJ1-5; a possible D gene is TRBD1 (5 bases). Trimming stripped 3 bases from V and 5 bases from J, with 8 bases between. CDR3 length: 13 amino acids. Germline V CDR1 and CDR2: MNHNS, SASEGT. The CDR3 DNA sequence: TGTGCCAGCAGTGACGGGGGTGATCAGCCCCAGCATTTT. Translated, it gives CASSDGGDQPQHF.

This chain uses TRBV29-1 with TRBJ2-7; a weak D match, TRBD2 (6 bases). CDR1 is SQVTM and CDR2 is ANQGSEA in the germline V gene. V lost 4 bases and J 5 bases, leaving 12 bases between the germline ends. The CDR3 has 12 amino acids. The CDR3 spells CSVAGGLDEQYF. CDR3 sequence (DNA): TGCAGCGTTGCCGGGGGTTTGGACGAGCAGTACTTC.

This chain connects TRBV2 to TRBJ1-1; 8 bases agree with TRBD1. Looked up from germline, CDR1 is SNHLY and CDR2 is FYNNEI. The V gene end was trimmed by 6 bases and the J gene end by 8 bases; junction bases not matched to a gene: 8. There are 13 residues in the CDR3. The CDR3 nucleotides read TGTGCCAGCAGCCAGGGATGGGACAGGGAAGCTTTCTTT. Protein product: CASSQGWDREAFF.

The CDR3 loop reads CASSPPFGGLSYTF. The CDR3 coding sequence is TGTGCCAGCAGCCCCCCCTTCGGCGGTCTGAGCTACACCTTC. The rearrangement uses TRBV9 and TRBJ1-2; D call uncertain. Trimming left V 4 bases short and J 9 bases short, with 19 bases between. Germline V gene data show CDR1 as SGDLS and CDR2 as YYNGEE. The CDR3 has 14 amino acids.

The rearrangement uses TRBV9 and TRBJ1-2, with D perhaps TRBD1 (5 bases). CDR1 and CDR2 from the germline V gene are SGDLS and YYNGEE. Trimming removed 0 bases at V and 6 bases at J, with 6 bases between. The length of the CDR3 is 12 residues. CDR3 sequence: CASSVGQNGYTF. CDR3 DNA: TGTGCCAGCAGCGTAGGACAGAATGGCTACACCTTC.

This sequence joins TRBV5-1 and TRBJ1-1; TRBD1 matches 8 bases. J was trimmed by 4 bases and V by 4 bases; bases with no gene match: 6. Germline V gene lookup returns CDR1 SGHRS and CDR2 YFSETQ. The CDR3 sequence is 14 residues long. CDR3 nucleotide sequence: TGCGCCAGCAGCCTAACAGGGGGTACCACTGAAGCTTTCTTT. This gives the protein CASSLTGGTTEAFF.

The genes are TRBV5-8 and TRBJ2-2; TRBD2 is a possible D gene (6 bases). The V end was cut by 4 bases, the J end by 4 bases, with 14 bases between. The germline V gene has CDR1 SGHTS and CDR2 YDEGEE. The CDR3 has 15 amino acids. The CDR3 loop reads CASSPWGEGTGELFF. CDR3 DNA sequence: TGTGCCAGCAGCCCATGGGGGGAAGGCACCGGGGAGCTGTTTTTT.

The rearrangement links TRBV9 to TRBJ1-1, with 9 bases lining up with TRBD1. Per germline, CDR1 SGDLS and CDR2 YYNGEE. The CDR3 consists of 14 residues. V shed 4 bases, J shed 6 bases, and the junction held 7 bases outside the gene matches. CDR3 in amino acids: CASSSDRDRAEAFF. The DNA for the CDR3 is TGTGCCAGCAGCTCAGACCGGGACAGGGCTGAAGCTTTCTTT.

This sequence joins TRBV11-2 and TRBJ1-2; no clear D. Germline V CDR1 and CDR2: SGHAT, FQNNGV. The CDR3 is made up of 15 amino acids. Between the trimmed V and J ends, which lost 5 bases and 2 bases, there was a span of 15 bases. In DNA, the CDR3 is TGTGCCAGCAGCCCCCCAAGGGTACCAAACTATGGCTACACCTTC. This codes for CASSPPRVPNYGYTF.

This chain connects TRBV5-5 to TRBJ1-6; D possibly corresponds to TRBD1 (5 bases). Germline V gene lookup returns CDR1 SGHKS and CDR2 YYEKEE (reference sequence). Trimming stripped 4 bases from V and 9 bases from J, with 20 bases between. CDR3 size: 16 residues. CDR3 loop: CASSKQGAGSGSPLHF. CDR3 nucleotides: TGTGCCAGCAGCAAGCAGGGTGCGGGCTCAGGTTCACCCCTCCACTTT.

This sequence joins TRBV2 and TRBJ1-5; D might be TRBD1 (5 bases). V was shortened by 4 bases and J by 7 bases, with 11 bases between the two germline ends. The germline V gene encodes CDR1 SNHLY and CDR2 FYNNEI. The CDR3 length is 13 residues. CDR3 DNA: TGTGCCAGCAGTGTAGGATGGGGCCAGCCCCAGCATTTT. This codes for CASSVGWGQPQHF.

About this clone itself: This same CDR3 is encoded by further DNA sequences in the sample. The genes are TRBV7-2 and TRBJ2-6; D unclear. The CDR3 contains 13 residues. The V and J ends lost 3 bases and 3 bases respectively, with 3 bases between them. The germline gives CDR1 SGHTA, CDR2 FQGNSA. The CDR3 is CASSFFGANVLTF. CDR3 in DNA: TGTGCCAGCAGCTTTTTTGGGGCCAACGTCCTGACTTTC.

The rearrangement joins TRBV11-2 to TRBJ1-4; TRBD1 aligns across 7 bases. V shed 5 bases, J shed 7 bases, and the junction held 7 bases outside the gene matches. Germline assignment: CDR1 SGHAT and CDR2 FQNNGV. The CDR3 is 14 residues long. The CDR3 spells CASSVGTVGEKLFF. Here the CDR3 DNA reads TGTGCCAGCAGCGTAGGGACAGTCGGTGAAAAACTGTTTTTT.

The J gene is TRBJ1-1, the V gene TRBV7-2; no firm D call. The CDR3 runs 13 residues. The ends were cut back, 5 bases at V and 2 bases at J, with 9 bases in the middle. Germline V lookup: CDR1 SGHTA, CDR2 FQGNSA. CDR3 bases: TGTGCCAGCAGCCCTGACACTAACACTGAAGCTTTCTTT. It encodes CASSPDTNTEAFF.

The CDR3 DNA follows: TGTGCCAGCAGTTACTCGACCCGAGTAGCGGGGTCGTGGTACGAGCAGTACTTC. Translation: CASSYSTRVAGSWYEQYF. This chain joins TRBV6-2 or TRBV6-3 and TRBJ2-7; 8 bases map to TRBD2. The V and J ends lost 0 bases and 4 bases, in that order; junction bases with no gene match: 14. Germline values: CDR1 MNHEY, CDR2 SVGEGT. CDR3 size: 18 residues.